These 24 T cell receptor beta chains share one sample of origin, sequenced in a study of T cell responses to AZD1222 COVID-19 vaccine. Libraries were prepared by immunoSEQ multiplex PCR; TCRdb keeps only in-frame clonotypes and omits some of them. The data show around 140,000 clones, approximately 93% seen once. This material consisted of peripheral blood, taken on day 0 of MenACWY control vaccination. Receptors were obtained from an adult in good health.

This chain connects TRBV19 to TRBJ2-2, with unresolved D. Germline V gene sequence: CDR1 LNHDA, CDR2 SQIVND (reference sequence). The CDR3 runs 16 residues. V lost 4 bases and J 5 bases, leaving 17 bases between the germline ends. CDR3 region: CASSTLLQAGTGELFF. The CDR3 DNA reads as TGTGCCAGTAGTACCCTCTTGCAAGCTGGAACCGGGGAGCTGTTTTTT.

The J gene is TRBJ1-1, the V gene TRBV6-1; D is unresolved. Germline CDR1 reads MNHNS; CDR2 reads SASEGT. The germline V and J ends were trimmed by 3 bases and 5 bases, with 10 bases remaining between them. The length of the CDR3 is 13 residues. In DNA, the CDR3 is TGTGCCAGCAGTGATCTACCTGGGACTGAAGCTTTCTTT. Its translation is CASSDLPGTEAFF.

The rearrangement links TRBV5-1 to TRBJ1-1, with a possible D match to TRBD1 (5 bases). This CDR3 spans 15 amino acids. The V and J ends lost 0 bases and 5 bases respectively, with 14 bases between them. CDR1 is SGHRS, CDR2 YFSETQ, per germline. The CDR3 DNA reads TGCGCCAGCAGCTTGGACCCAGGGCACGGGACTGAAGCTTTCTTT. This sequence encodes CASSLDPGHGTEAFF. The full variable domain, its missing parts supplied by reference TRBV5-1 and TRBJ1-1, is KAGVTQTPRYLIKTRGQQVTLSCSPISGHRSVSWYQQTPGQGLQFLFEYFSETQRNKGNFPGRFSGRQFSNSRSEMNVSTLELGDSALYLCASSLDPGHGTEAFFGQGTRLTVV.

This chain connects TRBV3-1 (or the pseudogene TRBV3-2) to TRBJ2-3; D is unresolved. The V gene's germline CDR1 is LGHDT and CDR2 YNNKEL (reference sequence). With 2 bases removed from V and 4 bases from J, the gap between germline ends came to 4 bases. The CDR3 is 12 residues long. The CDR3 region has the DNA TGTGCCAGCAGCCAATCCTCAGATACGCAGTATTTT. Translated: CASSQSSDTQYF.

V gene TRBV2 combines with J gene TRBJ1-6; no clear D gene. Trimming removed 4 bases from V and 0 bases from J, with 7 bases in between. The CDR3 covers 15 residues. Germline V gene lookup returns CDR1 SNHLY and CDR2 FYNNEI. In nucleotides, the CDR3 is TGTGCCAGCAGTGCCGCAACCTCCTATAATTCACCCCTCCACTTT. This sequence encodes CASSAATSYNSPLHF.

The genes are TRBV19 and TRBJ2-2; possible D gene TRBD2, 5 bases. The CDR3 totals 14 residues. CDR1 is LNHDA and CDR2 is SQIVND in the germline V gene (reference sequence). V lost 6 bases to trimming and J lost 4 bases, with 12 bases between them. CDR3 nucleotides: TGTGCCAGTAGAATTCCGGGGAGCACCGGGGAGCTGTTTTTT. It specifies CASRIPGSTGELFF. Full variable domain (outside the CDR3, taken from reference TRBV19 and TRBJ2-2): DGGITQSPKYLFRKEGQNVTLSCEQNLNHDAMYWYRQDPGQGLRLIYYSQIVNDFQKGDIAEGYSVSREKKESFPLTVTSAQKNPTAFYLCASRIPGSTGELFFGEGSRLTVL.

The CDR3 here is CASSLFGGNTEAFF. Written as DNA, the CDR3 is TGTGCCAGCAGCTTGTTCGGGGGGAACACTGAAGCTTTCTTT. This rearrangement joins TRBV5-4 to TRBJ1-1, with a weak D call TRBD1 (5 bases). From germline, CDR1 is SGHNT and CDR2 YYREEE (reference sequence). The CDR3 has 14 amino acids. V dropped 1 base and J dropped 1 base, with 8 bases sitting between them. Variable domain in full (rest from reference TRBV5-4 and TRBJ1-1): ETGVTQSPTHLIKTRGQQVTLRCSSQSGHNTVSWYQQALGQGPQFIFQYYREEENGRGNFPPRFSGLQFPNYSSELNVNALELDDSALYLCASSLFGGNTEAFFGQGTRLTVV.

The chain has TRBV18 and TRBJ1-5; D gene uncertain. This CDR3 spans 13 amino acids. Trimming shortened V by 2 bases and J by 6 bases, and 8 bases separated the two germline ends. Germline CDR1 and CDR2: KGHSH and LQKENI. Here the CDR3 DNA reads TGTGCCAGCTCACCAGGGAATTTTCAGCCCCAGCATTTT. Protein sequence: CASSPGNFQPQHF.

The V call is TRBV27, the J call TRBJ2-7; tentatively, D is TRBD2 (6 bases). Germline CDR1 is MNHEY and CDR2 is SMNVEV (reference sequence). This CDR3 contains 15 residues. With 6 bases removed from V and 0 bases from J, the gap between germline ends came to 15 bases. The CDR3 spells CASSHGTSSSYEQYF. CDR3 nucleotides: TGTGCCAGCAGCCACGGGACTTCCAGCTCCTACGAGCAGTACTTC.

The chain employs TRBV6-5 and TRBJ2-5; no firm D call. V was clipped by 1 base and J by 5 bases, with 17 bases between them. Germline CDR1 is MNHEY and CDR2 is SVGAGI. The CDR3 runs 16 residues. CDR3 in amino acids: CASSYFGRNPTETQYF. The CDR3 bases are TGTGCCAGCAGTTACTTCGGGCGTAACCCGACGGAGACCCAGTACTTC.

The chain couples TRBV9 to TRBJ1-2; D gene ambiguous. The germline V and J ends were trimmed by 3 bases and 7 bases, with 16 bases remaining between them. Germline CDR1 is SGDLS and CDR2 is YYNGEE. The CDR3 has 14 amino acids. The CDR3 region is CASSDPTLRSGYTF. The CDR3 region has the DNA TGTGCCAGCAGCGACCCGACGCTAAGGAGTGGCTACACCTTC.

The rearrangement links TRBV7-9 to TRBJ2-1, with TRBD2 matching over 10 bases. V dropped 6 bases and J dropped 8; count of bases not matched to a gene: 10. Germline V gene sequence: CDR1 SEHNR, CDR2 FQNEAQ (reference sequence). The CDR3 is 15 amino acids. The CDR3 spells CASSSGTSEFDEQFF. The CDR3, as DNA: TGTGCCAGCAGTTCCGGGACTAGCGAATTCGATGAGCAGTTCTTC. The whole variable domain, filled in from reference TRBV7-9 and TRBJ2-1, reads DTGVSQNPRHKITKRGQNVTFRCDPISEHNRLYWYRQTLGQGPEFLTYFQNEAQLEKSRLLSDRFSAERPKGSFSTLEIQRTEQGDSAMYLCASSSGTSEFDEQFFGPGTRLTVL.

This sequence joins TRBV19 and TRBJ1-2; a possible D gene is TRBD1 (5 bases). Germline CDR1 LNHDA, CDR2 SQIVND (reference sequence). Trimming took 6 bases from V and 0 from J, leaving 8 bases between them. The CDR3 consists of 13 residues. Written as DNA, the CDR3 is TGTGCCAGTAGAGGGGCACCTAACTATGGCTACACCTTC. Translating it yields CASRGAPNYGYTF.

This chain uses TRBV19 with TRBJ1-1, with D possibly TRBD1 on 5 matching bases. The V end was cut by 9 bases, the J end by 3 bases, with 17 bases between. The V gene's germline CDR1 is LNHDA and CDR2 SQIVND (reference sequence). The CDR3 length is 14 residues. The CDR3 nucleotides read TGTGCCAGCCGCATCAGGGAGTGGGACACTGAAGCTTTCTTT. It is translated as CASRIREWDTEAFF. The full variable domain, in which reference TRBV19 and TRBJ1-1 provide the parts outside the CDR3, is DGGITQSPKYLFRKEGQNVTLSCEQNLNHDAMYWYRQDPGQGLRLIYYSQIVNDFQKGDIAEGYSVSREKKESFPLTVTSAQKNPTAFYLCASRIREWDTEAFFGQGTRLTVV.

CDR3 region: CASSQEVSDTQYF. The CDR3 DNA reads as TGTGCCAGCAGCCAAGAGGTTTCAGATACGCAGTATTTT. V and J are TRBV4-2 and TRBJ2-3; D remains ambiguous. This CDR3 is built from 13 residues. Germline V gene lookup returns CDR1 LGHNA and CDR2 YNFKEQ. Trimming shortened V by 0 bases and J by 4 bases, and 5 bases separated the two germline ends.

The chain combines TRBV9 with TRBJ1-2; D not resolved. This CDR3 has 16 residues. CDR1 is SGDLS and CDR2 is YYNGEE in the germline V gene. Trimming removed 3 bases from V and 6 bases from J, with 21 bases in between. CDR3 DNA sequence: TGTGCCAGCAGCGCTAATAACGAAGGGCAGAATAATGGCTACACCTTC. Translation: CASSANNEGQNNGYTF.

V and J are TRBV5-6 and TRBJ1-2; D gene ambiguous. Trimming left V 4 bases short and J 3 bases short, with 10 bases between. The CDR3 spans 13 residues. Looked up from germline, CDR1 is SGHDT and CDR2 is YYEEEE. The CDR3 region has the DNA TGTGCCAGCAGCATGGCTGGGGACTATGGCTACACCTTC. Encoded protein: CASSMAGDYGYTF. The variable domain in full, with the rest retrieved from reference TRBV5-6 and TRBJ1-2, is DAGVTQSPTHLIKTRGQQVTLRCSPKSGHDTVSWYQQALGQGPQFIFQYYEEEERQRGNFPDRFSGHQFPNYSSELNVNALLLGDSALYLCASSMAGDYGYTFGSGTRLTVV.

The rearrangement joins TRBV11-2 to TRBJ1-1; D possibly corresponds to TRBD1 (6 bases). Deletions cut 4 bases from V and 5 bases from J, with 11 bases between. Looked up from germline, CDR1 is SGHAT and CDR2 is FQNNGV. The CDR3 runs 13 residues. CDR3 bases: TGTGCCAGCAGCTCCTTCCAGGGGACTGAAGCTTTCTTT. Amino acids: CASSSFQGTEAFF.

The chain's CDR3 is CASSLGTTDGYTF. The CDR3 nucleotides read TGTGCCAGCAGCTTAGGGACCACCGATGGCTACACCTTC. The rearrangement uses TRBV5-6 and TRBJ1-2, with D tentatively TRBD1 (5 bases). This CDR3 spans 13 amino acids. V lost 2 bases and J lost 6, with 11 bases in between. CDR1 and CDR2 (germline): SGHDT, YYEEEE.

This clone has only a few counts. The chain joins TRBV6-4 to TRBJ2-3; 8 nucleotides align to TRBD2. There are 14 residues in the CDR3. Germline V gene lookup returns CDR1 MRHNA and CDR2 SNTAGT. J lost 0 bases, V lost 4 bases, and 0 bases had no gene match. The CDR3 region is CASSASGSTDTQYF. CDR3 bases: TGTGCCAGCAGTGCTAGCGGGAGCACAGATACGCAGTATTTT.

The rearrangement uses TRBV30 and TRBJ2-1; D is possibly TRBD2 (5 bases). Between the trimmed V and J ends, which lost 4 bases and 6 bases, there was a span of 19 bases. This CDR3 has 15 residues. Germline V lookup: CDR1 GTSNPN, CDR2 SVGIG (reference sequence). The chain's CDR3 is CAWIPGLGLSNEQFF. CDR3 sequence (DNA): TGTGCCTGGATCCCTGGACTTGGGCTAAGCAATGAGCAGTTCTTC.

The chain recombines TRBV5-8 with TRBJ2-2, with D hard to call. CDR3 length equals 14 residues. Germline values: CDR1 SGHTS, CDR2 YDEGEE. Trimming stripped 4 bases from V and 7 bases from J, with 14 bases between. The DNA of the CDR3 is TGTGCCAGCAGCCGAATACGGGCTGGCGGGGAGCTGTTTTTT. Translated, it gives CASSRIRAGGELFF. The whole variable domain, filled in from reference TRBV5-8 and TRBJ2-2, reads EAGVTQSPTHLIKTRGQQATLRCSPISGHTSVYWYQQALGLGLQFLLWYDEGEERNRGNFPPRFSGRQFPNYSSELNVNALELEDSALYLCASSRIRAGGELFFGEGSRLTVL.

The chain is built from TRBV5-1 and TRBJ1-2; TRBD1 might be the D (6 bases). The V end lost 1 base, the J end lost 8 bases, and 12 bases lay between the germline ends. There are 13 residues in the CDR3. Germline assignment: CDR1 SGHRS and CDR2 YFSETQ. CDR3 region: CASSLTDRLGYTF. The CDR3 DNA is TGCGCCAGCAGCTTGACAGACAGGTTAGGCTACACCTTC.

The gene calls are TRBV4-3 and TRBJ2-7; 7 bases match TRBD1. The length of the CDR3 is 13 residues. The germline V gene has CDR1 LGHNA and CDR2 YSLEER. Trimming took 2 bases from V and 5 from J; bases not matched to a gene: 3. The CDR3 coding sequence is TGCGCCAGCAGCCAATCAACAGGGGACGAGCAGTACTTC. Translating it yields CASSQSTGDEQYF.